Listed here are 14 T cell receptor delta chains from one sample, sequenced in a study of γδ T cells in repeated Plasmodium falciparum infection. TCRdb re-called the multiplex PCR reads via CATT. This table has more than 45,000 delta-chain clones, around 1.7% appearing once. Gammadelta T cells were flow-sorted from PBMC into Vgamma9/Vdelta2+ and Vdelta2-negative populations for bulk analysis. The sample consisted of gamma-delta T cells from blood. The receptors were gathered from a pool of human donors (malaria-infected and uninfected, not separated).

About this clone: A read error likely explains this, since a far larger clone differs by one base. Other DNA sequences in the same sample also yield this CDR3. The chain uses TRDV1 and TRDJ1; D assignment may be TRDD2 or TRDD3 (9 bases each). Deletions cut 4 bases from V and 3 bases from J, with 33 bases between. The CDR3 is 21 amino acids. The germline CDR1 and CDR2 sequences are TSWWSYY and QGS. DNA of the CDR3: TGTGCTCTTGGGGCCCCTTCCTACGTATCCCTACTGGGGGACACGGCCGATAAACTCATCTTT. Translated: CALGAPSYVSLLGDTADKLIF.

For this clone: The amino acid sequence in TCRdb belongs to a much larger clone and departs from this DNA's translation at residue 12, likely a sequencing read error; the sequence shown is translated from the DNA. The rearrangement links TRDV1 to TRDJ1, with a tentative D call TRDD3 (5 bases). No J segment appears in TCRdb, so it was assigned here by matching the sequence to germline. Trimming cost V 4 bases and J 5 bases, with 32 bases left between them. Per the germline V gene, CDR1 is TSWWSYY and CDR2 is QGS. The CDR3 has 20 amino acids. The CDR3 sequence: CALGGTRLLGGSRGADKLIF. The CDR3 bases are TGTGCTCTTGGGGGGACGCGGTTATTAGGGGGCTCCCGGGGAGCAGATAAACTCATCTTT.

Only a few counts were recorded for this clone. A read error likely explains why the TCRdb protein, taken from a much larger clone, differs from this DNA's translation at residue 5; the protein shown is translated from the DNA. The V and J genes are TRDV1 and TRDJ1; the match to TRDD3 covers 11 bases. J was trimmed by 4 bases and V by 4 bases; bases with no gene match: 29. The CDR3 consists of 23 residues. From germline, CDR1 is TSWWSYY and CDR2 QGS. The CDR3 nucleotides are TGTGCTCTTGGGGTCCGAATCCCCCGACTACGTACCCTCTTCTGGGGGATACTCGATAAACTCATCTTT. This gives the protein CALGVRIPRLRTLFWGILDKLIF.

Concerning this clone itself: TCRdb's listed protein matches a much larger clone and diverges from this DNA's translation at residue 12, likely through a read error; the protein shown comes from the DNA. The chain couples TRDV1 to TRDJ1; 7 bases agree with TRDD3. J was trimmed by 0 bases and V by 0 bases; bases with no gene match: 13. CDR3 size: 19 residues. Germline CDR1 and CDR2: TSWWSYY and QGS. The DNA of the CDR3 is TGTGCTCTTGGGGAACTAAGGGCTGGGGATAAGAGGTACACCGATAAACTCATCTTT. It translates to CALGELRAGDKRYTDKLIF.

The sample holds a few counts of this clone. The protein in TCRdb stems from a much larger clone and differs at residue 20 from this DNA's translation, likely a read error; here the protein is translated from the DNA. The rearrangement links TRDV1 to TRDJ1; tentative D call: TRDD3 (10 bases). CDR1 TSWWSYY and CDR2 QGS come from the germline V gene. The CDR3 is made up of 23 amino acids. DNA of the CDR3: TGTGCTCTTGGGGAACCTCCTCCTTCCTACTACTGGGGGATCCCTACGGGCACCGATAGACTCATCTTT. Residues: CALGEPPPSYYWGIPTGTDRLIF.

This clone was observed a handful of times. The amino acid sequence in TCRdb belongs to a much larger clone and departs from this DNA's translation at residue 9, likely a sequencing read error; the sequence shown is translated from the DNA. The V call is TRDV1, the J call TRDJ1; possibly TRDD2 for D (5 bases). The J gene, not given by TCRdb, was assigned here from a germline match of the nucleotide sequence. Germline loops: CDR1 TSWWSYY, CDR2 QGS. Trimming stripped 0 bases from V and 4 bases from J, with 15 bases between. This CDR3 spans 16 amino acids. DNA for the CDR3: TGTGCTCTTGGGGAACTCCTACTGAGTGCTAGCGATAAACTCATCTTT. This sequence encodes CALGELLLSASDKLIF.

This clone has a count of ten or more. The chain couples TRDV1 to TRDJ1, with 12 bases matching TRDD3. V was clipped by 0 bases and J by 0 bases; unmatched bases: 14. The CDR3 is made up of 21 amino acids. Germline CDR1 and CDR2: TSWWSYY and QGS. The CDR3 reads CALGELPSYFTGGYYTDKLIF. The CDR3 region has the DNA TGTGCTCTTGGGGAACTCCCTTCCTACTTTACTGGGGGATACTACACCGATAAACTCATCTTT.

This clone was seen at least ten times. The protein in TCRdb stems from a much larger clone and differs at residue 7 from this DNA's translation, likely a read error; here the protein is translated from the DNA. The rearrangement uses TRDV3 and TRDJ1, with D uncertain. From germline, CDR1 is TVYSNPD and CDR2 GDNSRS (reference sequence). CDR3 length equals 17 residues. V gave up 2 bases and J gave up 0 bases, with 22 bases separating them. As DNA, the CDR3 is TGTGCCTTTCGCTCCTGTGCTGGCCACCCGTACACCGATAAACTCATCTTT. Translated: CAFRSCAGHPYTDKLIF.

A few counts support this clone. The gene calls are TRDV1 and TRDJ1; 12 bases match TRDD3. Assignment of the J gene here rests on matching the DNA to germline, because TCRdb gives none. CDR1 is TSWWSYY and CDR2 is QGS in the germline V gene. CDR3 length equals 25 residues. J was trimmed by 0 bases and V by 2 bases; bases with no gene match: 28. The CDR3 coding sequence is TGTGCTCTTGGGGAAGGCCTTCCTACTCCATTCTACTGGGGGATACTCCCGGAAAACACCGATAAACTCATCTTT. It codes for CALGEGLPTPFYWGILPENTDKLIF.

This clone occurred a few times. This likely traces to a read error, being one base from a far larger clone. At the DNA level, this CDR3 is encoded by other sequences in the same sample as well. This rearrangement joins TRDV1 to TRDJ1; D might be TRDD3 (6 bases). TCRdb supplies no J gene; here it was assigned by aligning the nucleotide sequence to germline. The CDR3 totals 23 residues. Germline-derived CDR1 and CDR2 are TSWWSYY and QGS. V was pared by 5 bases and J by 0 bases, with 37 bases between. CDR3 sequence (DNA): TGTGCTCTTGGGTCCTGTGCCCCTACTCCTTGGGATTGGGGGCCACCCTACACCGATAAACTCATCTTT. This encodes CALGSCAPTPWDWGPPYTDKLIF.

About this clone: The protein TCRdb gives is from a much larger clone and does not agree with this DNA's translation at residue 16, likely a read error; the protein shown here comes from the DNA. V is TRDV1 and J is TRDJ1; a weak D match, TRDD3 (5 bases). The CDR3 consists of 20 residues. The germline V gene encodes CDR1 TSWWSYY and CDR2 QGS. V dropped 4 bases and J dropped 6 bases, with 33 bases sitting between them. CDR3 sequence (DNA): TGTGCTCTTGGGGGGACGCGGTTATTAGGGGGCACCCGGGGAGCAAATAAACTCATCTTT. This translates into CALGGTRLLGGTRGANKLIF.

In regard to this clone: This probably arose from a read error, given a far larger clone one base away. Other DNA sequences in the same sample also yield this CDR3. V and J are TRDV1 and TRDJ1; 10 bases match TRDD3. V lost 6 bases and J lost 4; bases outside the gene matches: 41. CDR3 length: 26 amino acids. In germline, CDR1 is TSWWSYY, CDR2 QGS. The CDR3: CALGENVRSFPFTYLHWGIGFDKLIF. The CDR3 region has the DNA TGTGCTCTTGGAGAAAACGTTCGTTCCTTCCCCTTTACCTATCTTCACTGGGGGATCGGTTTCGATAAACTCATCTTT.

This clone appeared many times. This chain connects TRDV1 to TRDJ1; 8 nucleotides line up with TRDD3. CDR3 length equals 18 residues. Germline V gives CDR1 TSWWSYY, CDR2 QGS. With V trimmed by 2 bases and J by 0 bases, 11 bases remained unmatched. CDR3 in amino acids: CALGEKTCRGGYTDKLIF. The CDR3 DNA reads TGTGCTCTTGGGGAAAAGACCTGTCGTGGGGGATACACCGATAAACTCATCTTT.

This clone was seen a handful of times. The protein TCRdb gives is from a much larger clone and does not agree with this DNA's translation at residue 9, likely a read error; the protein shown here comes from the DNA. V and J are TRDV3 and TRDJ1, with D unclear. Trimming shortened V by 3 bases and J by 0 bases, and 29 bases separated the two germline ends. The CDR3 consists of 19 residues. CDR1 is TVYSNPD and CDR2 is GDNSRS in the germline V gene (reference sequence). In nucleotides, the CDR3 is TGTGCCTTGAGCTTGCGTAGGTACGGCCACGTCTGGTACACCGATAAACTCATCTTT. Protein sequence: CALSLRRYGHVWYTDKLIF. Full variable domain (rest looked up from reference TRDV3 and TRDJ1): CDKVTQSSPDQTVASGSEVVLLCTYDTVYSNPDLFWYRIRPDYSFQFVFYGDNSRSEGADFTQGRFSVKHILTQKAFHLVISPVRTEDSATYYCALSLRRYGHVWYTDKLIFGKGTRVTVEP.